The rows below give T cell receptor beta chains drawn from one sample of a study of T-cell memory formation after mild COVID-19. TCRdb re-analysed the 5' RACE reads in MiXCR, keeping a single row per CDR3 protein. In the table there are more than 100,000 distinct CDR3 sequences, approximately 5.9% of which are singletons. Sequencing used PBMCs or a T cell subset sorted from them (not recorded which). Source of these receptors: an adult woman who had mild COVID-19 (a few samples of this study predate the infection). Cell type and time point are not known. The CDR3 runs from the conserved cysteine through the conserved F or W. The D gene is left open where the match is weak. Size tells how often a clone was seen (once, few, many) or the class of an expanded clone, and some rows leave it out.

clone_size	d_call	v_call	j_call	cdr3_aa	cdr3_nt
-	-	TRBV29-1	TRBJ2-7	CSVVDGLSYEQYF	TGCAGCGTGGTGGACGGACTCTCCTACGAGCAGTACTTC
-	-	TRBV5-5	TRBJ1-5	CASSLYRGNQPQHF	TGTGCCAGCAGCCTCTACAGGGGCAATCAGCCCCAGCATTTT
many	TRBD2	TRBV7-9	TRBJ2-5	CASSSAQLAGGQETQYF	TGTGCCAGCAGCTCCGCCCAGCTAGCGGGAGGGCAAGAGACCCAGTACTTC
many	TRBD2	TRBV3-1	TRBJ2-7	CASSQASSGLFSYEQYF	TGTGCCAGCAGCCAAGCTTCTAGCGGGCTCTTCTCCTACGAGCAGTACTTC
many	-	TRBV12-3/TRBV12-4	TRBJ2-4	CASSLGPLVQYF	TGTGCCAGCAGTTTAGGGCCCCTTGTTCAGTACTTC
-	-	TRBV15	TRBJ2-5	CATSRGLKGQLQETQYF	TGTGCCACCAGCAGAGGTTTAAAAGGACAGTTACAAGAGACCCAGTACTTC
once	-	TRBV12-3/TRBV12-4	TRBJ1-1	CASSLLPQTLNTEAFF	TGTGCCAGCAGTTTATTGCCGCAGACCCTGAACACTGAAGCTTTCTTT
many	-	TRBV25-1	TRBJ2-1	CASSESGTNLGNEQFF	TGTGCCAGCAGTGAATCGGGCACCAATCTGGGGAATGAGCAGTTCTTC
few	-	TRBV24-1	TRBJ2-7	CATSDLSDRPSYEQYF	TGTGCCACCAGTGATTTGAGTGACAGGCCATCCTACGAGCAGTACTTC
-	-	TRBV7-2	TRBJ2-3	CASSPSLAVRTDTQYF	TGTGCCAGCAGCCCCTCCTTAGCGGTTCGCACAGATACGCAGTATTTT
many	-	TRBV12-3/TRBV12-4	TRBJ2-1	CASKVAGVWNEQFF	TGTGCCAGCAAGGTAGCCGGGGTTTGGAATGAGCAGTTCTTC
many	-	TRBV20-1	TRBJ2-6	CSAGVGANVLTF	TGCAGTGCGGGGGTCGGGGCCAACGTCCTGACTTTC
many	TRBD1	TRBV29-1	TRBJ1-2	CSVLTGLLGEGYTF	TGCAGCGTTCTGACAGGGCTACTCGGGGAAGGCTACACCTTC
few	TRBD1	TRBV12-3/TRBV12-4	TRBJ2-7	CASSLGGTGGHEQYF	TGTGCCAGCAGTTTAGGAGGGACAGGGGGCCACGAGCAGTACTTC
few	-	TRBV12-3/TRBV12-4	TRBJ1-1	CASSLRAANTEAFF	TGTGCCAGCAGTTTGAGGGCGGCCAACACTGAAGCTTTCTTT
-	TRBD2	TRBV20-1	TRBJ2-7	CSARRAGVANEQYF	TGCAGTGCTAGGAGGGCGGGAGTTGCTAACGAGCAGTACTTC
few	TRBD2	TRBV4-3	TRBJ2-5	CASSQALGREHLVETQYF	TGCGCCAGCAGCCAAGCTTTGGGGCGGGAGCACTTGGTAGAGACCCAGTACTTC
many	TRBD1	TRBV5-1	TRBJ2-7	CASSLDRVLSYEQYF	TGCGCCAGCAGCTTAGACAGGGTTCTCTCCTACGAGCAGTACTTC
-	-	TRBV11-1	TRBJ2-1	CASSLSRRNEQFF	TGTGCCAGCAGCTTAAGTCGCCGGAATGAGCAGTTCTTC
-	-	TRBV12-3/TRBV12-4	TRBJ2-5	CASSPHAETQYF	TGTGCCAGCAGTCCACACGCGGAGACCCAGTACTTC
many	-	TRBV6-5	TRBJ1-1	CATYRGRAGTEAFF	TGTGCCACCTATCGGGGGCGAGCGGGCACTGAAGCTTTCTTT
-	TRBD1	TRBV7-9	TRBJ2-7	CASSLAGTGEQYF	TGTGCCAGCAGCTTAGCTGGGACAGGGGAGCAGTACTTC
many	TRBD2	TRBV7-9	TRBJ2-5	CASRAHGLVGETQYF	TGTGCCAGCAGGGCACACGGACTAGTAGGAGAGACCCAGTACTTC
-	TRBD1	TRBV12-3/TRBV12-4	TRBJ2-3	CASGLLTGESTDTQYF	TGTGCCAGCGGATTATTGACAGGGGAGAGCACAGATACGCAGTATTTT
-	TRBD2	TRBV12-3/TRBV12-4	TRBJ2-1	CASSLGAGTINEQFF	TGTGCCAGCAGTTTAGGAGCGGGGACGATCAATGAGCAGTTCTTC
-	TRBD2	TRBV10-2	TRBJ2-5	CASSGGLAEETQYF	TGCGCCAGCAGTGGGGGACTAGCGGAAGAGACCCAGTACTTC
many	-	TRBV24-1	TRBJ2-2	CATSDGGGATGELFF	TGTGCCACCAGTGATGGTGGGGGCGCGACCGGGGAGCTGTTTTTT
many	-	TRBV5-6	TRBJ1-1	CASSGTGHKNTEAFF	TGTGCCAGCTCAGGTACGGGACACAAGAACACTGAAGCTTTCTTT
few	TRBD2	TRBV5-5	TRBJ2-1	CASSLRTSSGGEQFF	TGTGCCAGCAGCTTGAGGACTAGCTCCGGCGGGGAGCAGTTCTTC
-	-	TRBV6-2/TRBV6-3	TRBJ1-1	CASSYSLIGGYTEAFF	TGTGCCAGCAGTTACTCTCTTATTGGGGGATACACTGAAGCTTTCTTT
-	-	TRBV5-1	TRBJ1-5	CASSTGSGGNQPQHF	TGCGCCAGCAGCACCGGGAGTGGGGGCAATCAGCCCCAGCATTTT